These 5 T cell receptor beta chains were all obtained from the same sample, sequenced in a study of identical twins. TCRdb ran MiXCR on the 5' RACE reads and lists one entry per CDR3 protein. The profile shows about 220,000 distinct CDR3 sequences, around 6.8% of them singletons. The data were also submitted as part of a second study, on yellow fever vaccine responses in identical twins.

The sample taken for sequencing was memory (CD45RO+) T cells sorted from blood. Receptors originate from a woman aged 18-30 years in good health.

Concerning this clonotype: Mismatch with germline at one junction end may stem from a read error. V gene TRBV29-1 combines with J gene TRBJ1-4; 7 positions match TRBD1. The germline CDR1 and CDR2 sequences are SQVTM and ANQGSEA. The CDR3 runs 12 residues. DNA for the CDR3: TGCAGCGTTGAAACCGACAGGGAAAAACTGTATTTT. Protein sequence: CSVETDREKLYF. Variable domain in full (rest from reference TRBV29-1 and TRBJ1-4): SAVISQKPSRDICQRGTSLTIQCQVDSQVTMMFWYRQQPGQSLTLIATANQGSEATYESGFVIDKFPISRPNLTFSTLTVSNMSPEDSSIYLCSVETDREKLYFGSGTQLSVL.

This chain's CDR3 is CSAKPLTWDTDTQYF. The CDR3 nucleotides read TGCAGTGCTAAGCCCCTTACATGGGACACAGATACGCAGTATTTT. The rearrangement links TRBV20-1 to TRBJ2-3, with D unclear. V lost 4 bases, J lost 2 bases, and 16 bases lay in between. The CDR3 runs 15 residues. CDR1 and CDR2 (germline): DFQATT, SNEGSKA (reference sequence).

The CDR3 protein is CATSAWTGLSKNIQYF. The CDR3 DNA sequence: TGTGCCACCAGCGCCTGGACCGGTCTAAGCAAAAACATTCAGTACTTC. This chain uses TRBV15 with TRBJ2-4; D call uncertain. CDR3 length: 16 residues. V dropped 5 bases and J dropped 3 bases, with 17 bases sitting between them. The germline gives CDR1 LNHNV, CDR2 YYDKDF (reference sequence). Combining the CDR3 with reference TRBV15 and TRBJ2-4 gives the whole variable domain DAMVIQNPRYQVTQFGKPVTLSCSQTLNHNVMYWYQQKSSQAPKLLFHYYDKDFNNEADTPDNFQSRRPNTSFCFLDIRSPGLGDTAMYLCATSAWTGLSKNIQYFGAGTRLSVL.

The rearrangement joins TRBV28 to TRBJ2-2, with TRBD1 matching over 7 bases. The CDR3 loop spans 18 amino acids. The ends lost 7 bases at V and 2 bases at J; junction bases unmatched: 16. Per the germline V gene, CDR1 is MDHEN and CDR2 is SYDVKM. CDR3 region: CASNFNPRDSKNTGELFF. The CDR3 DNA reads TGTGCCAGCAATTTCAACCCCCGGGACAGCAAAAACACCGGGGAGCTGTTTTTT.

The J gene is TRBJ2-4, the V gene TRBV7-8, with D hard to call. Trimming removed 0 bases at V and 6 bases at J, with 9 bases between. This CDR3 contains 14 residues. Germline CDR1 and CDR2: SGHVS and FQNEAQ. CDR3 sequence reads: CASSLAEDTNIQYF. CDR3 sequence (DNA): TGTGCCAGCAGCTTAGCAGAGGATACAAACATTCAGTACTTC.